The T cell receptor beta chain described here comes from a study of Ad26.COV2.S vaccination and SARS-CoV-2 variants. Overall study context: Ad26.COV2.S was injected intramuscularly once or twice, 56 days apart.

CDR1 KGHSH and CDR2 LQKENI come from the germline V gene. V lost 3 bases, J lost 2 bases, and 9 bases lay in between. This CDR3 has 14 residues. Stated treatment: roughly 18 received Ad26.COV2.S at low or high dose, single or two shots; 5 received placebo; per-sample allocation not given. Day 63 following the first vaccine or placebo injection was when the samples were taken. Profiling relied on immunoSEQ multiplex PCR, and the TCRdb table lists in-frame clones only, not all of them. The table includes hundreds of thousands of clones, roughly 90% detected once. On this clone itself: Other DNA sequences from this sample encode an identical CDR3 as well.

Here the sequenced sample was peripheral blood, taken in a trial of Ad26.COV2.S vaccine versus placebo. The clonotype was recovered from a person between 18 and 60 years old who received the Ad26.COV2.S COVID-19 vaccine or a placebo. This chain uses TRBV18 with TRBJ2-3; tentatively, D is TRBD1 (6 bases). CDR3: CASSPQGPTDTQYF. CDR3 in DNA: TGTGCCAGCTCACCGCAGGGGCCCACAGATACGCAGTATTTT.